This T cell receptor beta chain was profiled in a study of metastatic and nonmetastatic thyroid tumors. Study background: The authors compared repertoires across blood and tumor or nodule tissue from malignant and benign thyroid patients. Study results and limitations: Malignant thyroid tumors reportedly exceeded benign nodules significantly in TCR beta diversity, with the difference appearing in blood and tumor.

This clone was found many times. Its antigen remains unidentified. Original processing methods: CDR3 was compared across clinicopathological groups, and the resulting differences were used to build a distant-metastasis classifier for papillary thyroid cancer. TCRdb re-clonotyped the PCR reads through MiXCR. In this record, the V and J calls reflect TCRdb's handling and not the investigators' own analysis. The sample yields 25,000 or so clones, about 15% seen once. Patients underwent thyroid surgery, and none had received any treatment before it. The source of this sequence is a female donor with papillary thyroid cancer or a benign thyroid nodule (not recorded which). Some clones in this sample may be carry-over from other donors' samples. The source material was blood.

The CDR3 here is CASSRSGTTKGTQYF. CDR3 nucleotide sequence: TGCGCCAGCAGCCGTTCCGGGACTACCAAAGGTACGCAGTATTTT. V is TRBV4-1 and J is TRBJ2-3; 7 bases match TRBD2. The CDR3 is 15 amino acids. Germline V gene lookup returns CDR1 MGHRA and CDR2 YSYEKL. With V trimmed by 4 bases and J by 8 bases, 12 bases remained unmatched.